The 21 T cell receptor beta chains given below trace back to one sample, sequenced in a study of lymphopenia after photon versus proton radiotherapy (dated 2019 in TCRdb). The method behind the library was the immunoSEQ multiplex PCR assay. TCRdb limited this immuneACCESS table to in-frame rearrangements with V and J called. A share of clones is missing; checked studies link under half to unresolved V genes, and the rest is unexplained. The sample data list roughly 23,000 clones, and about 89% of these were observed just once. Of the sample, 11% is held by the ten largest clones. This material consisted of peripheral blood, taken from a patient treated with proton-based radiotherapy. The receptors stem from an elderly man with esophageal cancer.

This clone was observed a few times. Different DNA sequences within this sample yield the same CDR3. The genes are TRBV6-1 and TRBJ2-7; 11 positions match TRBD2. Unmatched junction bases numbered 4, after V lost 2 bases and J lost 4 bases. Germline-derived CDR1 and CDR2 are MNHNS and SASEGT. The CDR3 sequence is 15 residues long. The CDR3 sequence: CASSEIAGGPYEQYF. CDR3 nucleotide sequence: TGTGCCAGCAGTGAAATAGCGGGAGGGCCGTACGAGCAGTACTTC.

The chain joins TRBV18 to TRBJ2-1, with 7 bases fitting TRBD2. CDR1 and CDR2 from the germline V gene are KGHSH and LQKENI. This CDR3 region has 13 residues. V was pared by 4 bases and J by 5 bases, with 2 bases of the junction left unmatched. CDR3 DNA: TGTGCCAGCTCACAAGGACTAGACAATGAGCAGTTCTTC. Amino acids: CASSQGLDNEQFF.

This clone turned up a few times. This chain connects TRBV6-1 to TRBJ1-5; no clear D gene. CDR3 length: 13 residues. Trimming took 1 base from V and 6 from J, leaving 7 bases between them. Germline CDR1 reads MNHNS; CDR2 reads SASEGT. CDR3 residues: CASSEVVLQPQHF. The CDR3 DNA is TGTGCCAGCAGTGAAGTCGTTCTTCAGCCCCAGCATTTT.

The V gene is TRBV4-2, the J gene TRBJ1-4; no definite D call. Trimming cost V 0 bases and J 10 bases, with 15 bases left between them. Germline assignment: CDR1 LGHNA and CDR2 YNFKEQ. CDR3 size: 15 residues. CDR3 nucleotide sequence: TGTGCCAGCAGCCAAGAGCTTAGACAAGAAGGAAAACTGTTTTTT. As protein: CASSQELRQEGKLFF.

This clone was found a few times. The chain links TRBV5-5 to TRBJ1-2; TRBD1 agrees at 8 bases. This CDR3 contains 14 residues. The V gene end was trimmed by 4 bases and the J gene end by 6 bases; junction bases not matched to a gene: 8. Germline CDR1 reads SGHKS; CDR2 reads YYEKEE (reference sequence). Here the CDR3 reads CASSARSTGDGYTF. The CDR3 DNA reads TGTGCCAGCAGCGCCAGATCGACAGGGGATGGCTACACCTTC.

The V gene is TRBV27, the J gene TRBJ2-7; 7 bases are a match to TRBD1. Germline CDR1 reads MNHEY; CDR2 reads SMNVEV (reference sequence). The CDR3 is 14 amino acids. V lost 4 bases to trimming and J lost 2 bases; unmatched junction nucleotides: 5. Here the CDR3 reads CASSSRQGAYEQYF. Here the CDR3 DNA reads TGTGCCAGCAGTTCGAGACAGGGTGCCTACGAGCAGTACTTC.

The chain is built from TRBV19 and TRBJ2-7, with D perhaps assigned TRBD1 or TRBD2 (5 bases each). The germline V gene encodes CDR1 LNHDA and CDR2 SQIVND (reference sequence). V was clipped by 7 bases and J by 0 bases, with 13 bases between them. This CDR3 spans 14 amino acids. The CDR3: CASTFGAGSYEQYF. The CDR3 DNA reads TGTGCCAGTACCTTCGGGGCGGGCTCCTACGAGCAGTACTTC.

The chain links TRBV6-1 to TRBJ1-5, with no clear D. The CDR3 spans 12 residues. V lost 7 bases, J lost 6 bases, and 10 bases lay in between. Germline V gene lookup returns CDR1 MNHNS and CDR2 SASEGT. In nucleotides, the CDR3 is TGTGCCAGCACCATCCCCGGTCAGCCCCAGCATTTT. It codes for CASTIPGQPQHF.

CDR3 in amino acids: CASSLFYETGYTF. CDR3 in DNA: TGTGCCAGCAGTTTATTCTACGAAACCGGCTACACCTTC. The rearrangement uses TRBV28 and TRBJ1-2, with unresolved D. The CDR3 is 13 residues long. The V end lost 1 base, the J end lost 8 bases, and 11 bases lay between the germline ends. The germline gives CDR1 MDHEN, CDR2 SYDVKM.

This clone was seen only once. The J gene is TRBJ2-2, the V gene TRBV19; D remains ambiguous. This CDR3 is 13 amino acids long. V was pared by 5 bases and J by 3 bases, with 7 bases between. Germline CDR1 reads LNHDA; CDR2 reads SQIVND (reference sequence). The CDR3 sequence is CASSLSDTGELFF. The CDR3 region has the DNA TGTGCCAGTAGTCTTTCCGACACCGGGGAGCTGTTTTTT. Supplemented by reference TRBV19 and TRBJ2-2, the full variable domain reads DGGITQSPKYLFRKEGQNVTLSCEQNLNHDAMYWYRQDPGQGLRLIYYSQIVNDFQKGDIAEGYSVSREKKESFPLTVTSAQKNPTAFYLCASSLSDTGELFFGEGSRLTVL.

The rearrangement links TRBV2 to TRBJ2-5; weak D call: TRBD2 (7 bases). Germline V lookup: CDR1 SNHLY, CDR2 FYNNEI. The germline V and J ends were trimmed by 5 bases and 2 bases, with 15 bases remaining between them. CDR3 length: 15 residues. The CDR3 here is CASSFVGGLQETQYF. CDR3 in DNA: TGTGCCAGCAGTTTTGTCGGGGGGCTGCAAGAGACCCAGTACTTC.

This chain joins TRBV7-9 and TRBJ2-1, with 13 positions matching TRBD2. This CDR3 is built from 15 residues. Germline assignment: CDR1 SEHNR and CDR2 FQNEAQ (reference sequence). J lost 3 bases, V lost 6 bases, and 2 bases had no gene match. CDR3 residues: CASRGTSGNYNEQFF. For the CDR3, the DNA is TGTGCCAGCAGAGGGACTAGCGGGAACTACAATGAGCAGTTCTTC.

The DNA for the CDR3 is TGTGCCAGCAGCCCCGTGGTACTTAACACAGATACGCAGTATTTT. Translated: CASSPVVLNTDTQYF. The chain links TRBV11-2 to TRBJ2-3; D remains unclear. V was shortened by 5 bases and J by 2 bases, with 14 bases between the two germline ends. This CDR3 contains 15 residues. The germline gives CDR1 SGHAT, CDR2 FQNNGV. Full variable domain (outside the CDR3, taken from reference TRBV11-2 and TRBJ2-3): EAGVAQSPRYKIIEKRQSVAFWCNPISGHATLYWYQQILGQGPKLLIQFQNNGVVDDSQLPKDRFSAERLKGVDSTLKIQPAKLEDSAVYLCASSPVVLNTDTQYFGPGTRLTVL.

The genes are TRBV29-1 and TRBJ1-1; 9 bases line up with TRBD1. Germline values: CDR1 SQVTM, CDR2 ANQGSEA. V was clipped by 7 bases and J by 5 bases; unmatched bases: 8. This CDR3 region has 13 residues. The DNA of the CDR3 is TGCAGCGCGAAAACAGGGGGCCAAACTGAAGCTTTCTTT. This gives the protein CSAKTGGQTEAFF.

This chain's CDR3 is CASSLRDYPSYEQYF. The CDR3 region has the DNA TGTGCCAGCAGCTTGAGGGACTACCCGTCCTACGAGCAGTACTTC. This rearrangement joins TRBV7-9 to TRBJ2-7; TRBD2 aligns across 7 bases. Germline V gene lookup returns CDR1 SEHNR and CDR2 FQNEAQ (reference sequence). The V segment lost 3 bases and the J segment 1 base; nucleotides outside the gene matches: 6. The CDR3 covers 15 residues.

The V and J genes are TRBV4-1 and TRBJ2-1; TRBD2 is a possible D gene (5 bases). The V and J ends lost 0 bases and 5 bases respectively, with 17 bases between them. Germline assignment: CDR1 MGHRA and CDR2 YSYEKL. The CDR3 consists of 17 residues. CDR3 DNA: TGCGCCAGCAGCCAAGAGAAACTAGTTGGGTGGGACAATGAGCAGTTCTTC. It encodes CASSQEKLVGWDNEQFF.

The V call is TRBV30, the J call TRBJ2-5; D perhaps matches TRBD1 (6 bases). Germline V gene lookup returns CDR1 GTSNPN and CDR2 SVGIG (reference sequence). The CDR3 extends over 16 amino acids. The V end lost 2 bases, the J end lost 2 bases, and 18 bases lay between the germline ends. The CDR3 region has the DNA TGTGCCTGGAGTCCCGAACTGTACCAGGGGCAAGAGACCCAGTACTTC. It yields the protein CAWSPELYQGQETQYF.

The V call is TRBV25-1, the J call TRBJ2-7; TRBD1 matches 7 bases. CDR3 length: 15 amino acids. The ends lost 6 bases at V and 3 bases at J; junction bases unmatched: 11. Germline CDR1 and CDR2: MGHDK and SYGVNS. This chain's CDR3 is CASSHWTGLFYEQYF. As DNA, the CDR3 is TGTGCCAGCAGCCACTGGACAGGCCTCTTCTACGAGCAGTACTTC.

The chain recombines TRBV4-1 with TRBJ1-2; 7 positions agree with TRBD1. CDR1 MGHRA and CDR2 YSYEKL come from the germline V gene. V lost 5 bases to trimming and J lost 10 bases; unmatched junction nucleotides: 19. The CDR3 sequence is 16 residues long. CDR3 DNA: TGCGCCAGCAGCGGACTAACAGGGGCCCCATTTAACTTCTACACCTTC. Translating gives CASSGLTGAPFNFYTF.

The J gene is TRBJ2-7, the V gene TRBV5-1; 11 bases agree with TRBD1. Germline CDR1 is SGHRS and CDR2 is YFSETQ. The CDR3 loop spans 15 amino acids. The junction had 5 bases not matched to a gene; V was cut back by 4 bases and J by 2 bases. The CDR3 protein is CASSGQGAFTYEQYF. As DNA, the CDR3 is TGCGCCAGCAGCGGACAGGGGGCCTTTACCTACGAGCAGTACTTC.

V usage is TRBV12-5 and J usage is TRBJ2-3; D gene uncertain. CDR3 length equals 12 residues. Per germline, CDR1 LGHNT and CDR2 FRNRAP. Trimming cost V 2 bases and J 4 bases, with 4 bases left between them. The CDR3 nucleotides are TGTGCTAGTGGTTTGAACTCAGATACGCAGTATTTT. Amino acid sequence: CASGLNSDTQYF.